These 10 T cell receptor beta chains originate from one sample sequenced in a study of persistence of HIV-infected CD4 T cells. This was the immunoSEQ version 4 assay in survey mode. Some clones are missing from TCRdb's copy, which holds only in-frame ones; the method was immunoSEQ multiplex PCR. The data show fewer than 20,000 clones, approximately 80% seen once. The stimulus was lysate of CMV-infected fibroblasts, roughly 10 ug/mL. Sorting selected CD4+ T cells upregulating both CD40 ligand and CD69. These receptors have no identified antigens. Material: CD4+ T cells sorted from PBMCs after approximately 20-hour stimulation, obtained from a patient who received antiretroviral therapy. Receptor source: an adult man with HIV who was CMV-seropositive.

The genes are TRBV28 and TRBJ1-4, with D uncertain. CDR3 size: 14 residues. Germline V lookup: CDR1 MDHEN, CDR2 SYDVKM. Trimming left V 5 bases short and J 5 bases short, with 12 bases between. The CDR3 region has the DNA TGTGCCAGCAGTCCCTGGGCCCTAAATGAAAAACTGTTTTTT. Translated, it gives CASSPWALNEKLFF. The whole variable domain, filled in from reference TRBV28 and TRBJ1-4, reads DVKVTQSSRYLVKRTGEKVFLECVQDMDHENMFWYRQDPGLGLRLIYFSYDVKMKEKGDIPEGYSVSREKKERFSLILESASTNQTSMYLCASSPWALNEKLFFGSGTQLSVL.

The CDR3 DNA reads TGTGCCAGCATTCAAGGACTTAGCTTAAACTACGAGCAGTACTTC. The encoded protein is CASIQGLSLNYEQYF. The chain is built from TRBV2 and TRBJ2-7, with TRBD2 as a possible D gene (5 bases). The CDR3 length is 15 residues. In germline, CDR1 is SNHLY, CDR2 FYNNEI. V gave up 7 bases and J gave up 3 bases, with 19 bases separating them.

The chain couples TRBV19 to TRBJ2-3; 14 bases align to TRBD2. This CDR3 is 15 amino acids long. Germline CDR1 is LNHDA and CDR2 is SQIVND (reference sequence). The trim removed 6 bases at V and 2 bases at J, leaving 1 base unmatched. The CDR3 protein is CASRGLAGVTDTQYF. The CDR3 DNA sequence: TGTGCCAGTAGGGGACTAGCGGGGGTCACAGATACGCAGTATTTT.

J is TRBJ1-4 and V is TRBV18; D is ambiguous. CDR1 and CDR2 (germline): KGHSH, LQKENI. V shed 3 bases and J shed 5 bases, with 10 bases lying between them. The CDR3 spans 14 residues. The CDR3 DNA is TGTGCCAGCTCACCCCAAGGCATCAATGAAAAACTGTTTTTT. As protein: CASSPQGINEKLFF.

This chain joins TRBV27 and TRBJ1-1, with 8 bases identical to TRBD1. CDR1 is MNHEY, CDR2 SMNVEV, per germline (reference sequence). V was pared by 7 bases and J by 5 bases, with 9 bases of the junction left unmatched. This CDR3 is 14 amino acids long. DNA for the CDR3: TGTGCCAGCACCTTCCAGGGGGCACAAACTGAAGCTTTCTTT. Translating it yields CASTFQGAQTEAFF.

The chain uses TRBV3-1 (or the pseudogene TRBV3-2) and TRBJ2-7; 8 nucleotides line up with TRBD1. V trimming: 0 bases; J trimming: 4 bases; junction bases outside the gene matches: 5. Per the germline V gene, CDR1 is LGHDT and CDR2 is YNNKEL (reference sequence). The CDR3 is made up of 15 amino acids. CDR3 bases: TGTGCCAGCAGCCAAGAACGACAGGGGAAGTACGAGCAGTACTTC. Its translation is CASSQERQGKYEQYF.

This clone was picked up a small number of times. The gene calls are TRBV25-1 and TRBJ2-1; TRBD2 matches 8 bases. Germline assignment: CDR1 MGHDK and CDR2 SYGVNS. CDR3 size: 18 residues. The V and J ends lost 2 bases and 9 bases, in that order; junction bases with no gene match: 18. DNA for the CDR3: TGTGCCAGCAGTGAAGGGGGGACTAGATCGAGGCCAGGTGGTGAGCAGTTCTTC. It translates to CASSEGGTRSRPGGEQFF.

CDR3 nucleotide sequence: TGTGCCAGCAATCCCATAGGGGCCCATGAGCAGTTCTTC. This codes for CASNPIGAHEQFF. The chain couples TRBV6-5 to TRBJ2-1, with a tentative D call TRBD1 (5 bases). V dropped 7 bases and J dropped 8 bases, with 15 bases sitting between them. Germline V gene sequence: CDR1 MNHEY, CDR2 SVGAGI. This CDR3 is built from 13 residues.

V gene TRBV5-6 combines with J gene TRBJ2-7; D could derive from TRBD1 or TRBD2 (5 bases each). The CDR3 sequence is 14 residues long. The V gene's germline CDR1 is SGHDT and CDR2 YYEEEE. The germline V and J ends were trimmed by 4 bases and 3 bases, with 14 bases remaining between them. The CDR3 loop is CASSMGPPVYEQYF. CDR3 DNA: TGTGCCAGCAGCATGGGACCGCCAGTCTACGAGCAGTACTTC.

Note on this clone: Other nucleotide sequences in the sample specify the same CDR3. This chain joins TRBV3-1 (or the pseudogene TRBV3-2) and TRBJ1-5; TRBD1 might be the D (5 bases). Germline V CDR1 and CDR2: LGHDT, YNNKEL (reference sequence). The CDR3 is 15 amino acids. V lost 3 bases and J 4 bases, leaving 13 bases between the germline ends. The CDR3 reads CASSQGGRVNQPQHF. The CDR3 DNA reads TGTGCCAGCAGCCAGGGGGGGAGAGTGAATCAGCCCCAGCATTTT.